This TCR beta chain originates from a study of blood T cell repertoires in COVID-19. Study overall: T cells, B-cell-depleted T cells, or PBMCs supplied cDNA or gDNA.

Authors' data handling: Cell counts per sample came from amplifying reference gene primers. TCRdb's table, derived via immunoSEQ multiplex PCR, lists solely in-frame clones and lacks some. The V and J calls and clone size are taken from that table; D and trimming were inferred from the DNA. The repertoire holds 380,000 or so clones, with around 92% as singletons. The CDR3 sequence is 12 residues long. Germline assignment: CDR1 KGHSH and CDR2 LQKENI. V shed 4 bases and J shed 5 bases, with 9 bases lying between them. V is TRBV18 and J is TRBJ2-7; tentative D call: TRBD1 (5 bases). This clonotype was obtained from a man aged 35-49 years with acute or convalescent COVID-19. Specimen: peripheral blood. The CDR3 spells CASSQTAHEQYF. The CDR3 region has the DNA TGTGCCAGCTCACAGACAGCCCACGAGCAGTACTTC.